This TCR beta chain derives from a study of OX40 agonist ivuxolimab in advanced cancers. Study background: Melanoma, hepatocellular carcinoma, head and neck or renal cell cancer occurred in dose-escalation patients. The mean age was approximately 60 years, ranging from about 23 to 79, with approximately 85% of participants male. Study results and caveats: Clones of CD4+ and CD8+ blood T cells grew by week 6 at doses of 0.1 to 3.0 mg/kg. Fewer expanded clones were found on average in CD4+ than in CD8+ T cells.

Details on this clone: Its specificity is unknown.

Assay used: immunoSEQ multiplex PCR; TCRdb lists only in-frame clones, some missing. The sample gives about 98,000 clones, 75% to 90% of which show up once; 0.8% to 0.9% is in the top ten. Germline assignment: CDR1 MDHEN and CDR2 SYDVKM. Trimming removed 6 bases from V and 8 bases from J, with 19 bases in between. This CDR3 comprises 14 residues. The sample was CD4+ or CD8+ T cells sorted from blood, taken in a trial of the OX40 agonist ivuxolimab. V gene TRBV28 combines with J gene TRBJ1-2, with D tentatively TRBD1 (6 bases). The source is an adult with an advanced solid tumor such as melanoma, head and neck, liver or kidney cancer. CDR3 nucleotides: TGTGCCAGCAGCCTACAGGGCCCTAGGAGGGGCTACACCTTC. Amino acid sequence: CASSLQGPRRGYTF.